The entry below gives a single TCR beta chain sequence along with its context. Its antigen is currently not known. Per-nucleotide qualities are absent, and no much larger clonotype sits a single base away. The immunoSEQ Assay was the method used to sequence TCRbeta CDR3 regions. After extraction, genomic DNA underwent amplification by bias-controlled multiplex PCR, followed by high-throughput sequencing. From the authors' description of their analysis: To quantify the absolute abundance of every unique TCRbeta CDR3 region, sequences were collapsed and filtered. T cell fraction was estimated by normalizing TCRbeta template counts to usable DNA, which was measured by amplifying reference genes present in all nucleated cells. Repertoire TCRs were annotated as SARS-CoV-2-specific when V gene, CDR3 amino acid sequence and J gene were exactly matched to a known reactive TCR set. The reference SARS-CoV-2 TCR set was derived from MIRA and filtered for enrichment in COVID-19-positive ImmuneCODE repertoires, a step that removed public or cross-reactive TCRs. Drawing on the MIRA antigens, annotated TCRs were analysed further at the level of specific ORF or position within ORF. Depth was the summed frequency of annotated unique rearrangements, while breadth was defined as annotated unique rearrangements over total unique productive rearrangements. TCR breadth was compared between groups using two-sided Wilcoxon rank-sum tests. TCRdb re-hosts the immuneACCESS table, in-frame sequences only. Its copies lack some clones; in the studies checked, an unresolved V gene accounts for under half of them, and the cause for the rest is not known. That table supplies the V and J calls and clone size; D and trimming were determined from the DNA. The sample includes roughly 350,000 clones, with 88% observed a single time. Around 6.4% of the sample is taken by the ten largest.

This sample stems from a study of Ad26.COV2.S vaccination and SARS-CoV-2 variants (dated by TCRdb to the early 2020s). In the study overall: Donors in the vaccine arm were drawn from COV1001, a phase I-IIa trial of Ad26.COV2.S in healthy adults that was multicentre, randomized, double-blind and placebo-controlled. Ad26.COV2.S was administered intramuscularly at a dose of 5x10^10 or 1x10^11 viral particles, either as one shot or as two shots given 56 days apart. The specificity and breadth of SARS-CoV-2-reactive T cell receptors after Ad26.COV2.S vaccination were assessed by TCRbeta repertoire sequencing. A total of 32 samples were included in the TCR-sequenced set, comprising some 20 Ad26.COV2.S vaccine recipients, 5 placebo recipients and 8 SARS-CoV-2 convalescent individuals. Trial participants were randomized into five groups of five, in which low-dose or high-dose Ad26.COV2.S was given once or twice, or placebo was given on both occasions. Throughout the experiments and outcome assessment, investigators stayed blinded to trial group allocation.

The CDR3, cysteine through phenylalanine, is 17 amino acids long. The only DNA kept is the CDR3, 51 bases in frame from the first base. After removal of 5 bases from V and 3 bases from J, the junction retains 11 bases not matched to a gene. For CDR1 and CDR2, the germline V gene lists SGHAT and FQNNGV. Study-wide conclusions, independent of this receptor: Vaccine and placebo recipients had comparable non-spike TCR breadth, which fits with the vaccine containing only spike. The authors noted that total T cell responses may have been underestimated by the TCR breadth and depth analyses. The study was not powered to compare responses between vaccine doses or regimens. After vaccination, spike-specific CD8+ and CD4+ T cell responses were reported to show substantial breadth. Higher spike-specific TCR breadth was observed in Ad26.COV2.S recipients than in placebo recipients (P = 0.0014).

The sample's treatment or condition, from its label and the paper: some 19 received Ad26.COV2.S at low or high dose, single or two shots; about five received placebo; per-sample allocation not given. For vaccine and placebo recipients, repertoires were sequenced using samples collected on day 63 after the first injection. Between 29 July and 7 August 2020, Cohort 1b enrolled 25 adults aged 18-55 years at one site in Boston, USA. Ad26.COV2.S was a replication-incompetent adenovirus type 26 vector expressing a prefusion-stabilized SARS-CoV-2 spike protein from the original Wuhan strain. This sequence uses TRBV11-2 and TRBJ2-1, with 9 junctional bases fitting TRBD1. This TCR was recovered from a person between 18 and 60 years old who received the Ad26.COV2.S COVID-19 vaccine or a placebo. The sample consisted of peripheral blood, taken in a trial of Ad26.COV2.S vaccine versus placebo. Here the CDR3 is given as CASSPGGDRENYNEQFF. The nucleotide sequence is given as TGTGCCAGCAGCCCCGGTGGGGACAGGGAAAACTACAATGAGCAGTTCTTC.